What follows are 10 T cell receptor beta chains derived from one specimen sequenced in a study of T-cell memory formation after mild COVID-19. A single record per CDR3 protein comes from TCRdb applying MiXCR to the 5' RACE reads. Among 470,000 or so distinct CDR3 sequences listed, approximately 18% were seen once. Sequencing was done on a sample of PBMCs or a T cell subset sorted from them (not recorded which). These receptors were collected from a man aged 18-30 years who had mild COVID-19 (a few samples of this study predate the infection). Cell type and time point are not known.

There are a few counts of this clonotype. This chain's CDR3 is CSARLAGLSSYEQYV. The CDR3 DNA follows: TGCAGTGCTCGCCTAGCGGGGTTGAGCTCCTACGAGCAGTACGTC. The rearrangement joins TRBV20-1 to TRBJ2-7; 9 bases map to TRBD2. The CDR3 totals 15 residues. In germline, CDR1 is DFQATT, CDR2 SNEGSKA (reference sequence). V was pared by 5 bases and J by 0 bases, with 8 bases of the junction left unmatched.

This rearrangement joins TRBV5-1 to TRBJ2-7, with TRBD2 as a possible D gene (6 bases). V gave up 4 bases and J gave up 6 bases, with 14 bases separating them. Germline V gene lookup returns CDR1 SGHRS and CDR2 YFSETQ. The CDR3 contains 13 residues. The CDR3 DNA is TGCGCCAGCAGCGTGAAGACCGGGGGCGAGCAGTACTTC. This translates into CASSVKTGGEQYF.

The rearrangement links TRBV20-1 to TRBJ2-7; D unclear. V shed 6 bases and J shed 4 bases, with 13 bases lying between them. CDR1 is DFQATT, CDR2 SNEGSKA, per germline (reference sequence). CDR3 length equals 12 residues. The CDR3 nucleotides are TGCAGTGCCCGAAAGGGCCCTTACGAGCAGTACGTC. This codes for CSARKGPYEQYV.

The chain employs TRBV6-6 and TRBJ2-1; the match to TRBD2 covers 9 bases. With V trimmed by 1 base and J by 5 bases, 0 bases remained unmatched. The CDR3 has 14 residues. Germline V gene sequence: CDR1 MNHNY, CDR2 SVGAGI (reference sequence). DNA for the CDR3: TGTGCCAGCAGTTACTTAGCGGGGGACAATGAGCAGTTCTTC. This gives the protein CASSYLAGDNEQFF.

This clonotype was counted at least ten times. The rearrangement joins TRBV20-1 to TRBJ1-1; no firm D call. Germline V gene lookup returns CDR1 DFQATT and CDR2 SNEGSKA (reference sequence). The CDR3 extends over 11 amino acids. The V gene lost 3 bases and the J gene lost 10 bases, with 12 bases spanning the gap. As DNA, the CDR3 is TGCAGTGCTAGTGGCCCACCGGGAGCTTTCTTT. Protein: CSASGPPGAFF.

This clonotype was seen a few times. V usage is TRBV7-3 and J usage is TRBJ2-2, with a possible D match to TRBD1 (6 bases). CDR1 SGHTA and CDR2 FQGTGA come from the germline V gene. Trimming removed 4 bases from V and 3 bases from J, with 18 bases in between. This CDR3 spans 17 amino acids. The DNA for the CDR3 is TGTGCCAGCAGCTCACATACCCCCAGGGGTGACACCGGGGAGCTGTTTTTT. It codes for CASSSHTPRGDTGELFF.

This clonotype was observed a handful of times. This chain connects TRBV24-1 to TRBJ2-6, with no clear D. Germline V lookup: CDR1 KGHDR, CDR2 SFDVKD. This CDR3 is 18 amino acids long. Between the trimmed V and J ends, which lost 1 base and 0 bases, there was a span of 12 bases. The DNA for the CDR3 is TGTGCCACCAGTGATTTTTCCAGGTCCGGCTCTGGGGCCAACGTCCTGACTTTC. Amino acids: CATSDFSRSGSGANVLTF.

This clonotype has a handful of counts. CDR3 sequence: CASSPARWSNNSPLHF. CDR3 DNA sequence: TGTGCCAGCAGCCCGGCCCGGTGGAGCAATAATTCACCCCTCCACTTT. The V gene is TRBV7-3, the J gene TRBJ1-6, with unresolved D. Germline V gene lookup returns CDR1 SGHTA and CDR2 FQGTGA. The CDR3 loop spans 16 amino acids. V was pared by 5 bases and J by 5 bases, with 16 bases between. Supplemented by reference TRBV7-3 and TRBJ1-6, the full variable domain reads GAGVSQTPSNKVTEKGKYVELRCDPISGHTALYWYRQSLGQGPEFLIYFQGTGAADDSGLPNDRFFAVRPEGSVSTLKIQRTERGDSAVYLCASSPARWSNNSPLHFGNGTRLTVT.

The sample holds a few counts of this clonotype. The V and J genes are TRBV5-1 and TRBJ2-1, with TRBD1 matching 8 bases. The CDR3 totals 18 residues. Germline V gene sequence: CDR1 SGHRS, CDR2 YFSETQ. V shed 0 bases and J 5 bases; nucleotides not matched to a gene: 13. CDR3 nucleotides: TGCGCCAGCAGCTTGGCCACGGGGCCGGGACAGGCGAACAATGAGCAGTTCTTC. The encoded protein is CASSLATGPGQANNEQFF.

Many counts were recorded for this clonotype. The J gene is TRBJ2-1, the V gene TRBV5-1, with D possibly TRBD2 on 6 matching bases. This CDR3 is built from 16 residues. Germline V gene sequence: CDR1 SGHRS, CDR2 YFSETQ. Trimming pared 0 bases from V and 3 bases from J, leaving 13 bases between. The CDR3 DNA reads as TGCGCCAGCAGCTTGGCGGGGGTCGGAAACTACAATGAGCAGTTCTTC. It is translated as CASSLAGVGNYNEQFF. The entire variable domain, with the rest obtained from reference TRBV5-1 and TRBJ2-1, is as follows: KAGVTQTPRYLIKTRGQQVTLSCSPISGHRSVSWYQQTPGQGLQFLFEYFSETQRNKGNFPGRFSGRQFSNSRSEMNVSTLELGDSALYLCASSLAGVGNYNEQFFGPGTRLTVL.